These 29 T cell receptor beta chains were sequenced from one sample in a study of T cells in tumors after PD-1 blockade. The data were produced by immunoSEQ multiplex PCR, yet TCRdb's version contains in-frame clones alone and is incomplete. The sample lists fewer than 35,000 clones, approximately 78% occurring once. The sequencing here drew on PBMCs, taken before anti-PD-1 treatment. These receptors came from a human donor with basal cell carcinoma.

This rearrangement joins TRBV3-1 (or the pseudogene TRBV3-2) to TRBJ2-2, with 13 bases fitting TRBD2. Germline V gene data show CDR1 as LGHDT and CDR2 as YNNKEL (reference sequence). Trimming at V came to 2 bases and at J to 4 bases, leaving 4 bases not matched to a gene. The CDR3 runs 17 residues. This chain's CDR3 is CASSQPTSGGSTGELFF. The CDR3 DNA reads as TGTGCCAGCAGCCAACCGACTAGCGGGGGGAGCACCGGGGAGCTGTTTTTT.

The chain joins TRBV27 to TRBJ2-7; D is ambiguous. Looked up from germline, CDR1 is MNHEY and CDR2 is SMNVEV (reference sequence). Trimming removed 5 bases from V and 1 base from J, with 12 bases in between. CDR3 length equals 14 residues. The CDR3 nucleotides are TGTGCCAGCAGTCTAAGGAGTGATTCCTACGAGCAGTACTTC. Translation gives CASSLRSDSYEQYF.

This rearrangement joins TRBV6-5 to TRBJ2-1, with 7 bases that match TRBD2. The CDR3 runs to 15 residues. Germline CDR1 reads MNHEY; CDR2 reads SVGAGI. J was trimmed by 5 bases and V by 2 bases; bases with no gene match: 6. The CDR3 protein is CASSYGTNGHNEQFF. The DNA of the CDR3 is TGTGCCAGCAGTTACGGGACTAACGGGCACAATGAGCAGTTCTTC.

The CDR3 spells CASSPTSSGRPASYEQYF. In nucleotides, the CDR3 is TGTGCCAGCAGCCCCACTTCCAGCGGGAGGCCCGCCTCCTACGAGCAGTACTTC. V gene TRBV5-6 combines with J gene TRBJ2-7; 9 positions agree with TRBD2. The CDR3 extends over 18 amino acids. CDR1 and CDR2 (germline): SGHDT, YYEEEE. Trimming removed 4 bases from V and 0 bases from J; junction bases left unmatched: 14.

This chain joins TRBV28 and TRBJ1-4; 9 nucleotides match TRBD1. Per the germline V gene, CDR1 is MDHEN and CDR2 is SYDVKM. V shed 4 bases and J 9 bases; nucleotides not matched to a gene: 6. The CDR3 is 14 amino acids. The CDR3 protein is CASSSEGTGKKLFF. Here the CDR3 DNA reads TGTGCCAGCAGTTCCGAGGGGACAGGGAAAAAACTGTTTTTT. Combining the CDR3 with reference TRBV28 and TRBJ1-4 gives the whole variable domain DVKVTQSSRYLVKRTGEKVFLECVQDMDHENMFWYRQDPGLGLRLIYFSYDVKMKEKGDIPEGYSVSREKKERFSLILESASTNQTSMYLCASSSEGTGKKLFFGSGTQLSVL.

This clone is classed as medium-sized (0.01 to 0.1%). The rearrangement joins TRBV11-3 to TRBJ2-7; D not certain. Trimming pared 3 bases from V and 4 bases from J, leaving 10 bases between. Germline V gives CDR1 SGHNT, CDR2 YENEEA. CDR3 size: 13 residues. The DNA of the CDR3 is TGTGCCAGCAGCTTCACCCGGCTATACGAGCAGTACTTC. This gives the protein CASSFTRLYEQYF. Combining the CDR3 with reference TRBV11-3 and TRBJ2-7 gives the whole variable domain EAGVVQSPRYKIIEKKQPVAFWCNPISGHNTLYWYLQNLGQGPELLIRYENEEAVDDSQLPKDRFSAERLKGVDSTLKIQPAELGDSAVYLCASSFTRLYEQYFGPGTRLTVT.

The chain combines TRBV9 with TRBJ2-7, with D possibly matching TRBD2 (5 bases). V was shortened by 2 bases and J by 5 bases, with 23 bases between the two germline ends. Germline-derived CDR1 and CDR2 are SGDLS and YYNGEE. The CDR3 contains 17 residues. The CDR3: CASSVSSGSNDRHEQYF. The CDR3 DNA follows: TGTGCCAGCAGCGTCAGTAGTGGGAGCAACGATAGACACGAGCAGTACTTC.

The J gene is TRBJ1-4, the V gene TRBV3-1 (or the pseudogene TRBV3-2); 7 bases are a match to TRBD1. Per germline, CDR1 LGHDT and CDR2 YNNKEL (reference sequence). Unmatched junction bases numbered 6, after V lost 4 bases and J lost 4 bases. CDR3 length: 15 amino acids. The CDR3 DNA reads as TGTGCCAGCAGCCTGACAGGGAACAATAATGAAAAACTGTTTTTT. This gives the protein CASSLTGNNNEKLFF.

Ten or more counts support this clone. The V call is TRBV7-6, the J call TRBJ1-6; D call uncertain. This CDR3 region has 15 residues. With 1 base removed from V and 10 bases from J, the gap between germline ends came to 14 bases. The germline CDR1 and CDR2 sequences are SGHVS and FNYEAQ. The CDR3: CASSLEPSTDSPLHF. CDR3 sequence (DNA): TGTGCCAGCAGCTTAGAACCCTCCACAGACTCACCCCTCCACTTT.

The genes are TRBV10-3 and TRBJ1-6, with 7 bases lining up with TRBD1. Germline loops: CDR1 ENHRY, CDR2 SYGVKD. J lost 4 bases, V lost 7 bases, and 4 bases had no gene match. This CDR3 contains 14 residues. The CDR3 nucleotides read TGTGCCATCACCAGGGACAGTTATAATTCACCCCTCCACTTT. Amino acids: CAITRDSYNSPLHF.

This chain connects TRBV4-3 to TRBJ2-2; 8 bases are shared with TRBD1. The J segment lost 2 bases and the V segment lost 0 bases, leaving 5 bases of the junction unmatched. The germline CDR1 and CDR2 sequences are LGHNA and YSLEER. This CDR3 has 17 amino acids. Here the CDR3 DNA reads TGCGCCAGCAGCCAAGATTCGACAGGGGCTAACACCGGGGAGCTGTTTTTT. This gives the protein CASSQDSTGANTGELFF.

V and J are TRBV6-5 and TRBJ2-2; 7 bases agree with TRBD1. The trim removed 6 bases at V and 0 bases at J, leaving 7 bases unmatched. Germline V gene sequence: CDR1 MNHEY, CDR2 SVGAGI. This CDR3 has 16 amino acids. The CDR3 DNA follows: TGTGCCAGCAGGTACACCGGGACAGCGAACACCGGGGAGCTGTTTTTT. It encodes CASRYTGTANTGELFF.

V is TRBV7-2 and J is TRBJ2-3; a weak D match, TRBD2 (7 bases). Trimming removed 5 bases at V and 2 bases at J, with 14 bases between. This CDR3 contains 15 residues. Germline CDR1 reads SGHTA; CDR2 reads FQGNSA. CDR3 sequence (DNA): TGTGCCAGCAGCGGGGGGGGCCGGCCCACAGATACGCAGTATTTT. Protein: CASSGGGRPTDTQYF.

The table lists this clone with a few counts. This chain connects TRBV5-1 to TRBJ2-1, with 9 positions matching TRBD2. The J segment lost 5 bases and the V segment lost 9 bases, leaving 6 bases of the junction unmatched. CDR1 SGHRS and CDR2 YFSETQ come from the germline V gene. This CDR3 region has 13 residues. The CDR3 DNA is TGCGCCACAGCGGGGGGCAAGAACAATGAGCAGTTCTTC. It is translated as CATAGGKNNEQFF.

The rearrangement joins TRBV11-3 to TRBJ2-1, with a tentative D call TRBD2 (5 bases). Germline CDR1 and CDR2: SGHNT and YENEEA. The CDR3 spans 14 residues. V was cut by 0 bases and J by 4 bases, with 7 bases left in between. CDR3 in amino acids: CASSLDSGYNEQFF. The DNA for the CDR3 is TGTGCCAGCAGCTTAGATTCGGGATACAATGAGCAGTTCTTC.

In this sample, this clone turned up once. The chain carries TRBV30 and TRBJ1-2; D is unclear. The CDR3 spans 12 residues. Germline loops: CDR1 GTSNPN, CDR2 SVGIG (reference sequence). The V and J ends lost 1 base and 8 bases respectively, with 11 bases between them. The chain's CDR3 is CAWSASNGGYTF. The CDR3 DNA reads as TGTGCCTGGAGTGCTAGCAATGGGGGCTACACCTTC.

This clone was seen a few times. The rearrangement joins TRBV11-1 to TRBJ2-7, with a possible D match to TRBD2 (5 bases). Germline assignment: CDR1 SGHAT and CDR2 FQDESV (reference sequence). The CDR3 has 13 residues. V lost 3 bases and J lost 0, with 6 bases in between. This CDR3 is CASSFGLSYEQYF. Here the CDR3 DNA reads TGTGCCAGCAGCTTTGGACTCTCCTACGAGCAGTACTTC.

The V call is TRBV5-1, the J call TRBJ2-3; TRBD1 agrees at 10 bases. CDR1 SGHRS and CDR2 YFSETQ come from the germline V gene. The CDR3 runs 19 residues. The ends lost 3 bases at V and 3 bases at J; junction bases unmatched: 16. The CDR3 loop reads CASSSTHRSGTGVTDTQYF. The CDR3 nucleotides are TGCGCCAGCAGCTCAACCCATCGCTCGGGGACAGGGGTAACAGATACGCAGTATTTT.

The rearrangement uses TRBV2 and TRBJ2-2; no firm D call. CDR3 size: 15 residues. Trimming left V 6 bases short and J 7 bases short, with 18 bases between. Germline V gene data show CDR1 as SNHLY and CDR2 as FYNNEI. The CDR3 coding sequence is TGTGCCAGCAGGGACGGATTCGGGCCAGACGGGGAGCTGTTTTTT. Its translation is CASRDGFGPDGELFF. Full variable domain (remainder filled in from reference TRBV2 and TRBJ2-2): EPEVTQTPSHQVTQMGQEVILRCVPISNHLYFYWYRQILGQKVEFLVSFYNNEISEKSEIFDDQFSVERPDGSNFTLKIRSTKLEDSAMYFCASRDGFGPDGELFFGEGSRLTVL.

The chain combines TRBV6-5 with TRBJ2-1, with no clear D. CDR3 size: 13 residues. Trimming pared 8 bases from V and 3 bases from J, leaving 11 bases between. The V gene's germline CDR1 is MNHEY and CDR2 SVGAGI. The CDR3 DNA reads TGTGCCAGCTGCCTTGACTTCTACAATGAGCAGTTCTTC. Translating gives CASCLDFYNEQFF.

This chain links TRBV19 with TRBJ2-5; 10 bases are shared with TRBD2. The CDR3 length is 15 residues. V shed 3 bases, J shed 5 bases, and the junction held 6 bases outside the gene matches. The V gene's germline CDR1 is LNHDA and CDR2 SQIVND (reference sequence). The CDR3 DNA is TGTGCCAGTAGTATGTCTAGCGGGAGCCCGGAGACCCAGTACTTC. Amino acids: CASSMSSGSPETQYF.

As concerns this clone: A read error may produce the germline difference seen at one junction end. J is TRBJ2-1 and V is TRBV7-3; 11 bases are a match to TRBD2. Germline CDR1 is SGHTA and CDR2 is FQGTGA. This CDR3 spans 20 amino acids. CDR3 coding DNA: TGTGCCAGCGGCTTTGGGCCACCTAGCGGGAGGCCCACATCGTACAATGAGCAGTTCTTC. Translation gives CASGFGPPSGRPTSYNEQFF.

The V and J genes are TRBV5-5 and TRBJ2-3, with 11 bases that match TRBD1. The trim removed 4 bases at V and 6 bases at J, leaving 10 bases unmatched. From germline, CDR1 is SGHKS and CDR2 YYEKEE (reference sequence). This CDR3 comprises 16 residues. CDR3 nucleotide sequence: TGTGCCAGCAGCCCCGACGGACAGGGGGCGGGGGATACGCAGTATTTT. This gives the protein CASSPDGQGAGDTQYF.

V gene TRBV2 combines with J gene TRBJ1-5, with 7 bases fitting TRBD1. The CDR3 extends over 16 amino acids. Germline values: CDR1 SNHLY, CDR2 FYNNEI. The trim removed 5 bases at V and 3 bases at J, leaving 10 bases unmatched. Here the CDR3 DNA reads TGTGCCAGCAGTCCCCGGGACAGAAGAAACAATCAGCCCCAGCATTTT. Its protein is CASSPRDRRNNQPQHF.

This clone has more than one count but fewer than ten. The rearrangement links TRBV9 to TRBJ2-2, with a possible D match to TRBD1 (6 bases). Germline V gene data show CDR1 as SGDLS and CDR2 as YYNGEE. The CDR3 extends over 13 amino acids. Between the trimmed V and J ends, which lost 3 bases and 5 bases, there was a span of 8 bases. The CDR3 here is CASSAQGTGELFF. DNA for the CDR3: TGTGCCAGCAGCGCACAGGGAACCGGGGAGCTGTTTTTT. The whole variable domain, filled in from reference TRBV9 and TRBJ2-2, reads DSGVTQTPKHLITATGQRVTLRCSPRSGDLSVYWYQQSLDQGLQFLIQYYNGEERAKGNILERFSAQQFPDLHSELNLSSLELGDSALYFCASSAQGTGELFFGEGSRLTVL.

This sequence joins TRBV7-9 and TRBJ2-5, with D possibly being TRBD1 or TRBD2 (6 bases each). CDR1 is SEHNR and CDR2 is FQNEAQ in the germline V gene (reference sequence). CDR3 length equals 15 residues. Trimming took off 8 bases at V and 1 base at J, with 17 bases between the two ends. The CDR3 sequence: CASSGGGTFQETQYF. For the CDR3, the DNA is TGTGCCAGCTCAGGAGGGGGGACTTTCCAAGAGACCCAGTACTTC.

This clone was counted once. This CDR3 reads CASSRSPGQGDEQYF. CDR3 coding DNA: TGTGCCAGCAGCCGATCCCCGGGACAGGGGGACGAGCAGTACTTC. The chain joins TRBV4-2 to TRBJ2-7; 11 bases match TRBD1. Germline V CDR1 and CDR2: LGHNA, YNFKEQ. V lost 4 bases to trimming and J lost 5 bases; unmatched junction nucleotides: 7. The CDR3 runs 15 residues.

The V call is TRBV9, the J call TRBJ1-2, with 11 positions matching TRBD1. Per germline, CDR1 SGDLS and CDR2 YYNGEE. The CDR3 extends over 17 amino acids. The J segment lost 3 bases and the V segment lost 4 bases, leaving 11 bases of the junction unmatched. In nucleotides, the CDR3 is TGTGCCAGCAGCTTCCGGGACAGGGGGACTTTCCACTATGGCTACACCTTC. Protein sequence: CASSFRDRGTFHYGYTF. Full variable domain (missing parts from reference TRBV9 and TRBJ1-2): DSGVTQTPKHLITATGQRVTLRCSPRSGDLSVYWYQQSLDQGLQFLIQYYNGEERAKGNILERFSAQQFPDLHSELNLSSLELGDSALYFCASSFRDRGTFHYGYTFGSGTRLTVV.

V gene TRBV5-6 combines with J gene TRBJ1-3, with 8 bases matching TRBD1. This CDR3 region has 13 residues. V was clipped by 4 bases and J by 10 bases; unmatched bases: 7. Germline CDR1 reads SGHDT; CDR2 reads YYEEEE. CDR3 coding DNA: TGTGCCAGCAGCCCGGACAGGGATTCAACCATATATTTT. Its protein product is CASSPDRDSTIYF.